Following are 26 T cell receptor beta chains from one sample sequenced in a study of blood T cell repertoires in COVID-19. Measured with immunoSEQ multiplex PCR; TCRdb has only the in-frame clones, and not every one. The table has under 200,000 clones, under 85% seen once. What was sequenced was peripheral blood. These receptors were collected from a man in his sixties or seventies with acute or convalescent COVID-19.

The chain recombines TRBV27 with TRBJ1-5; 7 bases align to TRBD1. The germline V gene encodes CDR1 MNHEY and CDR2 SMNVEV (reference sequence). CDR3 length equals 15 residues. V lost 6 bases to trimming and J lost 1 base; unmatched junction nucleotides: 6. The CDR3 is CASSLEGASNQPQHF. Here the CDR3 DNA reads TGTGCCAGCAGCCTTGAGGGGGCGAGCAATCAGCCCCAGCATTTT.

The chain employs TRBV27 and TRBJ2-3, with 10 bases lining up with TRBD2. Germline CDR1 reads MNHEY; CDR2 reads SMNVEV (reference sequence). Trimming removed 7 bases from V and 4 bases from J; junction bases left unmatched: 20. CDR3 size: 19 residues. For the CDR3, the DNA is TGTGCCAGCAACGAAGGGCTAGCGGGAGAAAAAAGGTTCGCAGATACGCAGTATTTT. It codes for CASNEGLAGEKRFADTQYF.

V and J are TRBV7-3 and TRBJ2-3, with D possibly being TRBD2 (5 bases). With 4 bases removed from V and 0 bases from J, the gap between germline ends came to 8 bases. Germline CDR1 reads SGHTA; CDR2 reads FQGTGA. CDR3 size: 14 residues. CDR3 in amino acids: CASSSDWSTDTQYF. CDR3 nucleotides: TGTGCCAGCAGCTCGGACTGGAGCACAGATACGCAGTATTTT.

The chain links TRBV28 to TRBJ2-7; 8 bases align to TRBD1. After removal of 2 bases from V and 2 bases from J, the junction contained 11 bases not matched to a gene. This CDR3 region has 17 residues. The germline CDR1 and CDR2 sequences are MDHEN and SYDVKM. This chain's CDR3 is CASSLVTDRGFPYEQYF. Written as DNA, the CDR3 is TGTGCCAGCAGTTTAGTTACCGACAGGGGATTCCCCTACGAGCAGTACTTC.

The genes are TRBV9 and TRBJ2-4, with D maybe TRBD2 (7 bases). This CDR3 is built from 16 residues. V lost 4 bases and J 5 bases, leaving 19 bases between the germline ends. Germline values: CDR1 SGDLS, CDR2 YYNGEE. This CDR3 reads CASSPRPRGGENIQYF. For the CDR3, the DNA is TGTGCCAGCAGCCCCCGGCCTAGGGGGGGTGAAAACATTCAGTACTTC.

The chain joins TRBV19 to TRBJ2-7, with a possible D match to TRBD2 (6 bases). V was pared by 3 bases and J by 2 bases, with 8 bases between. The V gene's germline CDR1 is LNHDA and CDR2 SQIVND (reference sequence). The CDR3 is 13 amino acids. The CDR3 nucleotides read TGTGCCAGTAGTATGGGACTTGCCTACGAGCAGTACTTC. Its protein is CASSMGLAYEQYF.

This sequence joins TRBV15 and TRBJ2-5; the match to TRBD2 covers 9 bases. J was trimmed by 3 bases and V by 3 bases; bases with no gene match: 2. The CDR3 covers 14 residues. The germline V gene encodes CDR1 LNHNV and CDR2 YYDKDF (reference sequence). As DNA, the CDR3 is TGTGCCACCAGCAGGCTAGCGGGAAAAGAGACCCAGTACTTC. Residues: CATSRLAGKETQYF.

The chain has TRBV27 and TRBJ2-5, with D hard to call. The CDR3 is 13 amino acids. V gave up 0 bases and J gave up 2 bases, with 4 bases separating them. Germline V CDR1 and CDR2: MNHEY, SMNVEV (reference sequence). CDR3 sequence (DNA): TGTGCCAGCAGTTTATCGCGGCAAGAGACCCAGTACTTC. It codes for CASSLSRQETQYF.

As DNA, the CDR3 is TGCGCCAGCAGCCCGCACGGACAGGGGGCGACCGGGGAGCTGTTTTTT. Translated, it gives CASSPHGQGATGELFF. The chain links TRBV4-1 to TRBJ2-2, with TRBD1 matching over 11 bases. The V segment lost 4 bases and the J segment 5 bases; nucleotides outside the gene matches: 6. CDR3 length equals 16 residues. CDR1 is MGHRA and CDR2 is YSYEKL in the germline V gene.

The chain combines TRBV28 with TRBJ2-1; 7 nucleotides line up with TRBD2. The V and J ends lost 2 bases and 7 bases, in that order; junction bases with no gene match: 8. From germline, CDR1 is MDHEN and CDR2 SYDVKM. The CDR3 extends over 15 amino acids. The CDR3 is CASSLPLAAQNEQFF. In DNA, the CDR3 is TGTGCCAGCAGTTTACCCCTAGCGGCCCAAAATGAGCAGTTCTTC.

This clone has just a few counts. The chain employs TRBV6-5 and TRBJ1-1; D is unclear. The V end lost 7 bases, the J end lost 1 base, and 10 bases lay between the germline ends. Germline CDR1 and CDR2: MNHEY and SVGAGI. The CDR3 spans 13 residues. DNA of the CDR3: TGTGCCAGCACACCGACAAGGAACACTGAAGCTTTCTTT. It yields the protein CASTPTRNTEAFF.

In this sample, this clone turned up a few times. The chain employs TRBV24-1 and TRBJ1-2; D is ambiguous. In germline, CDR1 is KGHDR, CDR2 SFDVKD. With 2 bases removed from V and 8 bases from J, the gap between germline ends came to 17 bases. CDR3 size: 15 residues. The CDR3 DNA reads TGTGCCACCAGTGATTCGGAATTTTGGGGAGGCGGCTACACCTTC. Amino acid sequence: CATSDSEFWGGGYTF.

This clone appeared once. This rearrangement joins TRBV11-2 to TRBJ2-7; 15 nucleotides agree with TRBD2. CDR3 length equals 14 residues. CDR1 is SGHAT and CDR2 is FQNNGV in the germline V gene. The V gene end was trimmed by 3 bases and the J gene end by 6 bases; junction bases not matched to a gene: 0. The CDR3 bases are TGTGCCAGCAGCTTGGGACTAGCGGGAGGCGAGCAGTACTTC. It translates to CASSLGLAGGEQYF.

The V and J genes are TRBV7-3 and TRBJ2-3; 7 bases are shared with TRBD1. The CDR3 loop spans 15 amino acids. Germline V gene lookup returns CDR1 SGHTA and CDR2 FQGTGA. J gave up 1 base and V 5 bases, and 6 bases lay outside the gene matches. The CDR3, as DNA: TGTGCCAGCAGCCCGACAGGGCTGGGCACAGATACGCAGTATTTT. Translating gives CASSPTGLGTDTQYF. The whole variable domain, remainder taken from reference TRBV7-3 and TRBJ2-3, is GAGVSQTPSNKVTEKGKYVELRCDPISGHTALYWYRQSLGQGPEFLIYFQGTGAADDSGLPNDRFFAVRPEGSVSTLKIQRTERGDSAVYLCASSPTGLGTDTQYFGPGTRLTVL.

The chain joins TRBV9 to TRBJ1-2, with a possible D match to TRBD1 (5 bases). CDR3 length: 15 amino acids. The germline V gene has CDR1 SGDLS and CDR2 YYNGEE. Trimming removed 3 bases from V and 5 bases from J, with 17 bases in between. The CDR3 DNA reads TGTGCCAGCAGCGATGGAGGGGAAGGGCCATATGGCTACACCTTC. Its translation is CASSDGGEGPYGYTF.

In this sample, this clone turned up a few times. DNA for the CDR3: TGCAGCGGTGCCGACGTCGGGGGTGCCTATGGCTACACCTTC. Protein sequence: CSGADVGGAYGYTF. The chain couples TRBV29-1 to TRBJ1-2; possibly TRBD1 for D (5 bases). The CDR3 extends over 14 amino acids. The ends were cut back, 7 bases at V and 4 bases at J, with 19 bases in the middle. Looked up from germline, CDR1 is SQVTM and CDR2 is ANQGSEA.

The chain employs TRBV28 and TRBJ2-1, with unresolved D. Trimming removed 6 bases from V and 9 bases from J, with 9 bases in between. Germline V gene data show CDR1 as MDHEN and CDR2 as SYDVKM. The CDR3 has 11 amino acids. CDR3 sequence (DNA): TGTGCCAGCAGGCTCTATCGTGAGCAGTTCTTC. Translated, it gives CASRLYREQFF.

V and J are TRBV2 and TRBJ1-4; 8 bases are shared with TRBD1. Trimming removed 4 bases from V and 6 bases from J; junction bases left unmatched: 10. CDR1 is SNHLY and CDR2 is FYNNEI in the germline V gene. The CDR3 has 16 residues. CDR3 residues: CASSGTGRGWDEKLFF. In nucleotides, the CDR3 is TGTGCCAGCAGTGGGACAGGGCGCGGTTGGGATGAAAAACTGTTTTTT.

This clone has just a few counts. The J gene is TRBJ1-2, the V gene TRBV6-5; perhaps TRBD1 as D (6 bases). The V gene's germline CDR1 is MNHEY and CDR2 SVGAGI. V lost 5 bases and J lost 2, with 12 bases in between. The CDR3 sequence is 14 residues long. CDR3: CASSNHDRNYGYTF. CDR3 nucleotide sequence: TGTGCCAGCAGTAATCACGACAGGAACTATGGCTACACCTTC.

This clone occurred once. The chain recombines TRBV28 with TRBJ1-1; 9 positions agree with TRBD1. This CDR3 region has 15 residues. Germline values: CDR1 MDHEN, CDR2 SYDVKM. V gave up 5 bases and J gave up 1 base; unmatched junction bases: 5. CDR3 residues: CASSRWGQGNTEAFF. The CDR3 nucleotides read TGTGCCAGCAGTCGGTGGGGACAGGGGAACACTGAAGCTTTCTTT.

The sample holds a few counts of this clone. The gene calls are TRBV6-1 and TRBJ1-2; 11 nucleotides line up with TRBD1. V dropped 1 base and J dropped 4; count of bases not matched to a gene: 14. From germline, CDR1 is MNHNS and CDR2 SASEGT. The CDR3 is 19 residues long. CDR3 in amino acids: CASSEGTLDRGLLSYGYTF. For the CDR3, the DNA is TGTGCCAGCAGTGAAGGGACCCTGGACAGGGGGCTTTTGAGCTATGGCTACACCTTC.

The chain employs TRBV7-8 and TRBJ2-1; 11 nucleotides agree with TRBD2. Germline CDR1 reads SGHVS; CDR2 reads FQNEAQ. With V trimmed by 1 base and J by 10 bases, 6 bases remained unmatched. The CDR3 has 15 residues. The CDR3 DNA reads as TGTGCCAGCAGCTTAGATGAACTAGCGGGAGTCGAGCAGTTCTTC. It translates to CASSLDELAGVEQFF.

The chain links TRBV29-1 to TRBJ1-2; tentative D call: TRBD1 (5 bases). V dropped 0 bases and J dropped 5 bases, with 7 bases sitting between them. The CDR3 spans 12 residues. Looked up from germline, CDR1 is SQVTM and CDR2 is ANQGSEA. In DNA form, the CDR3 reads TGCAGCGTTGAAGATGCAGGGTATGGCTACACCTTC. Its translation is CSVEDAGYGYTF.

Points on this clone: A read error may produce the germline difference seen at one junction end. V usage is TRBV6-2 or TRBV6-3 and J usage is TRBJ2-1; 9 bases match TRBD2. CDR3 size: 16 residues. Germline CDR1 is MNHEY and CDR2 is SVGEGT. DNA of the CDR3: TGTGCCAGCAGCCCTCCCGGAGGGATAGCGGGAGTTGAGGAGTTCTTC. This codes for CASSPPGGIAGVEEFF.

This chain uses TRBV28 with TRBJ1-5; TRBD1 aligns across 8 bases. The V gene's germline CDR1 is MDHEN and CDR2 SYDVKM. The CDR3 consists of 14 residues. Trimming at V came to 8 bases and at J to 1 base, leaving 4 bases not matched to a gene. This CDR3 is CASRDRGSNQPQHF. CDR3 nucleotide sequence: TGTGCCAGCCGCGACAGGGGAAGCAATCAGCCCCAGCATTTT.

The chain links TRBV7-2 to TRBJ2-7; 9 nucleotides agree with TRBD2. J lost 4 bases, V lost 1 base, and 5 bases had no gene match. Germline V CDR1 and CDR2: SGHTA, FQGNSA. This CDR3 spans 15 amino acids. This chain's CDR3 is CASSLVETSGYEQYF. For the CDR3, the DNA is TGTGCCAGCAGCTTAGTAGAGACTAGCGGATACGAGCAGTACTTC.